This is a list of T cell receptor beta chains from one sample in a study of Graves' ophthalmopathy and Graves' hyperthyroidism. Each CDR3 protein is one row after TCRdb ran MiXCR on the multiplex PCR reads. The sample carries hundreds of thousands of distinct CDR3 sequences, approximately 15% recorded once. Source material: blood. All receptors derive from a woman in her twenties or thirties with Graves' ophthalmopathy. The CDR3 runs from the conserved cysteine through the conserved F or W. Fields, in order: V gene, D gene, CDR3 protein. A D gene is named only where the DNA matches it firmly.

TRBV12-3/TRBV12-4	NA	CASNYRGGYTF
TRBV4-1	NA	CASSQVGRNGYTF
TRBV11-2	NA	CASSPAWTTGNTIYF
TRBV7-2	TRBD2	CASSLVRGSGGASSYEQYF
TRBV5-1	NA	CASSLDGATEAFF
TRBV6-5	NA	CASSSPDGTTGGYTF
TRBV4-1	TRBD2	CASSQGHSGARIQYF
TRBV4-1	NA	CASSQERGQEVNTEAFF
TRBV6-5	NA	CASSYSSPSYEQYF
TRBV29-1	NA	CSVERGRGGGYTF
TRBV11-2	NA	CASSFRSGQPQHF
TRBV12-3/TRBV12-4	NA	CASSSYEGLGNYGYTF
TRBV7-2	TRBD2	CASSSLAGYQETQYF
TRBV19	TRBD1	CASSSPGTGKGYTF
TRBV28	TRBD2	CASSASREGNTGELFF
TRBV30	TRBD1	CAWEPGQGVYEQYF
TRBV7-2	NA	CASSLRPDTEAFF
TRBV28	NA	CASLWAGENNSPLHF
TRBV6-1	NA	CASLGDSSGNTIYF
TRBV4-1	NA	CASSQEETPFPTIGYTF
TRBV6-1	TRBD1	CASSTRDRGSTGELFF
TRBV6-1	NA	CASSEAGEPDEAFF
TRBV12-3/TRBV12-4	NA	CASRDGGGYGYTF
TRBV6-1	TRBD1	CATQTGQPYEQYF
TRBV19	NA	CASTGWAEAFF
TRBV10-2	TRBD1	CASRTTGVYGYTF
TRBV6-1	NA	CASSESEAWGTGYF
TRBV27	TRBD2	CASRSSGGFYEQYF
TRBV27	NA	CASREGGMLTETQYF
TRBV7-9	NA	CASSQGGSGNTIYF
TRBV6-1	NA	CASKRGLMGAYEQYF
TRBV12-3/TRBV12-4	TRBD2	CASSLHAGGTGELFF
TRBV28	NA	CASLDSATHRAFF
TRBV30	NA	CAWSVWATRKLFF
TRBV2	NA	CATNRDGKNIQYF
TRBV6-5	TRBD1	CASSYGTGASGNTIYF
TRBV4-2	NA	CASSQVTVLAKNIKYF
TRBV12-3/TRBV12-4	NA	CAISAWASGETRYF
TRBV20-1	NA	CSARDWRVSPNQPQHF
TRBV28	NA	CASSPYPGTPIYQETQYF
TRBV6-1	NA	CASSLRRLETQYF
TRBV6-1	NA	CASMRFDSNSPLHF
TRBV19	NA	CASSGSLSYEQYF
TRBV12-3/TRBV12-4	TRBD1	CASSQTGGTTEAFF
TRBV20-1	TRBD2	CSAPLATTYEQYF